The 23 T cell receptor beta chains reported below all come from one sample, sequenced in a study of molecular identifiers for immune sequencing clone quantification. In TCRdb, the PCR reads were re-called with MiXCR into one record per CDR3 protein. The sample carries approximately 500,000 distinct CDR3 sequences, about 20% recorded once. The sequenced material came from naive CD8+ T cells from blood, with Jurkat cell RNA spiked in. Subset reported: FACS-sorted CD8+CD4-CCR7+CD45RA+ naive T cells. These receptors were taken from a human donor in good health. Some libraries in this study had Jurkat cell RNA spiked in.

This clonotype came up a few times. The chain employs TRBV20-1 and TRBJ2-7; D is uncertain. The CDR3 runs 13 residues. The germline gives CDR1 DFQATT, CDR2 SNEGSKA (reference sequence). V dropped 6 bases and J dropped 0 bases, with 12 bases sitting between them. CDR3 in amino acids: CSAMASFSYEQYF. In DNA, the CDR3 is TGCAGTGCAATGGCCAGCTTCTCCTACGAGCAGTACTTC.

This clonotype was seen a handful of times. The rearrangement joins TRBV5-1 to TRBJ2-1; 12 nucleotides line up with TRBD1. Per germline, CDR1 SGHRS and CDR2 YFSETQ. Losses at the gene ends were 3 bases for V and 9 bases for J; bases not matched to a gene: 7. The CDR3 length is 15 residues. CDR3 sequence reads: CASSSGTGGGIEQFF. CDR3 coding DNA: TGCGCCAGCAGCTCCGGGACAGGGGGCGGGATTGAGCAGTTCTTC.

Turning to this clonotype: A far larger clone is off by one base, so a read error is likely. This chain links TRBV11-2 with TRBJ2-1, with a tentative D call TRBD1 (5 bases). Germline V gene lookup returns CDR1 SGHAT and CDR2 FQNNGV. The CDR3 covers 12 residues. DNA of the CDR3: TGTGCCGGCAGCTTAGGGGTCAATGAGCAGTTCTTC. Its translation is CAGSLGVNEQFF.

This clonotype was observed at least ten times. The chain combines TRBV10-3 with TRBJ1-2, with TRBD1 as a possible D gene (5 bases). V shed 6 bases and J shed 4 bases, with 9 bases lying between them. CDR3 length equals 12 residues. The germline V gene has CDR1 ENHRY and CDR2 SYGVKD. In nucleotides, the CDR3 is TGTGCCATCAGGGAGGGGCCCTATGGCTACACCTTC. The encoded protein is CAIREGPYGYTF.

This clonotype was seen a few times. The rearrangement links TRBV2 to TRBJ2-6, with D hard to call. The CDR3 has 17 amino acids. CDR1 is SNHLY and CDR2 is FYNNEI in the germline V gene. Trimming removed 6 bases at V and 0 bases at J, with 15 bases between. The CDR3 reads CASRRSEQNSGANVLTF. DNA of the CDR3: TGTGCCAGCAGACGATCAGAACAGAACTCTGGGGCCAACGTCCTGACTTTC.

The genes are TRBV10-2 and TRBJ2-7; D is uncertain. Germline-derived CDR1 and CDR2 are WSHSY and SAAADI. V gave up 6 bases and J gave up 3 bases, with 9 bases separating them. CDR3 length: 12 residues. The CDR3 bases are TGCGCCAGCAGACTCGACTTCTACGAGCAGTACTTC. It yields the protein CASRLDFYEQYF.

This clonotype showed up many times. This rearrangement joins TRBV4-3 to TRBJ2-3; D is uncertain. V was trimmed by 3 bases and J by 2 bases, leaving 18 bases between them. The CDR3 extends over 17 amino acids. Germline CDR1 is LGHNA and CDR2 is YSLEER. CDR3 nucleotides: TGCGCCAGCAGCCAGTCCGGGCCCCAGACCGCCACAGATACGCAGTATTTT. This gives the protein CASSQSGPQTATDTQYF.

The chain joins TRBV5-3 to TRBJ2-7; TRBD1 might be the D (7 bases). TRBV5-3 is an open reading frame, and its role is uncertain. V was shortened by 8 bases and J by 6 bases, with 15 bases between the two germline ends. This CDR3 spans 12 amino acids. Here the CDR3 DNA reads TGTGCCAGCAGCGGGCAGGGGGGCGAGCAGTACTTC. Its protein is CASSGQGGEQYF.

At least ten counts were recorded for this clonotype. J is TRBJ1-5 and V is TRBV6-2 or TRBV6-3; the match to TRBD1 covers 9 bases. Looked up from germline, CDR1 is MNHEY and CDR2 is SVGEGT. CDR3 length: 15 residues. J was trimmed by 4 bases and V by 6 bases; bases with no gene match: 7. CDR3 amino acids: CASSPQGAPNQPQHF. The CDR3 DNA reads TGTGCCAGCAGCCCACAGGGGGCTCCAAATCAGCCCCAGCATTTT.

Worth noting for this clonotype: Given a much more abundant clone one base away, this may be a read error. This chain uses TRBV7-9 with TRBJ2-7; TRBD1 matches at 8 bases. CDR3 length: 16 residues. V shed 5 bases and J 2 bases; nucleotides not matched to a gene: 11. Germline CDR1 is SEHNR and CDR2 is FQNEAQ (reference sequence). CDR3 sequence reads: CASSQTPGTGAYEQYF. The CDR3 nucleotides read TGTGCCAGCAGCCAAACGCCCGGGACAGGCGCCTACGAGCAGTACTTC.

In this sample, this clonotype turned up many times. The genes are TRBV7-9 and TRBJ2-7; D tentatively fits TRBD1 or TRBD2 (5 bases each). The CDR3 is 14 amino acids. Germline V gives CDR1 SEHNR, CDR2 FQNEAQ (reference sequence). V lost 3 bases and J lost 5, with 14 bases in between. CDR3 region: CASSLAPRGDEQYF. The CDR3 nucleotides read TGTGCCAGCAGCTTGGCCCCGAGGGGCGACGAGCAGTACTTC.

Comments on this clonotype: Germline is not matched at one junction end, which may reflect a read error. This chain joins TRBV12-3 or TRBV12-4 and TRBJ1-5; TRBD1 matches 8 bases. This CDR3 has 18 amino acids. This chain's CDR3 is CAGSLYFSGQGGGQPQHF. The CDR3 DNA is TGTGCCGGCAGTTTATATTTTTCCGGACAGGGAGGGGGTCAGCCCCAGCATTTT.

In this sample, this clonotype turned up many times. V and J are TRBV7-9 and TRBJ2-7, with D unclear. The V gene lost 5 bases and the J gene lost 5 bases, with 10 bases spanning the gap. The CDR3 runs 12 residues. Germline assignment: CDR1 SEHNR and CDR2 FQNEAQ (reference sequence). CDR3 amino acids: CASSLQGNEQYF. CDR3 bases: TGTGCCAGCAGCCTTCAAGGGAACGAGCAGTACTTC.

This clonotype was counted ten times or more. The gene calls are TRBV15 and TRBJ2-4; 7 bases agree with TRBD1. V trimming: 2 bases; J trimming: 0 bases; junction bases outside the gene matches: 10. Germline V CDR1 and CDR2: LNHNV, YYDKDF (reference sequence). The CDR3 runs to 18 residues. CDR3 sequence reads: CATSRPIGTDKAKNIQYF. As DNA, the CDR3 is TGTGCCACCAGCAGACCAATTGGGACAGACAAAGCCAAAAACATTCAGTACTTC.

There are a few counts of this clonotype. This chain joins TRBV19 and TRBJ2-3; D gene uncertain. This CDR3 spans 14 amino acids. Germline V lookup: CDR1 LNHDA, CDR2 SQIVND (reference sequence). Trimming shortened V by 3 bases and J by 0 bases, and 7 bases separated the two germline ends. The CDR3 here is CASSIGYSTDTQYF. The DNA for the CDR3 is TGTGCCAGTAGTATTGGCTATAGCACAGATACGCAGTATTTT.

This sequence joins TRBV9 and TRBJ2-7; D gene ambiguous. V shed 0 bases and J shed 0 bases, with 10 bases lying between them. The CDR3 runs to 15 residues. Germline CDR1 reads SGDLS; CDR2 reads YYNGEE. In DNA form, the CDR3 reads TGTGCCAGCAGCGTAGGATTTTCGAGCTCCTACGAGCAGTACTTC. Protein sequence: CASSVGFSSSYEQYF.

As for this clonotype: A much larger clone lies one base from this, so it may be a read error. This chain joins TRBV4-3 and TRBJ1-1, with 7 bases aligning to TRBD1. The CDR3 loop spans 16 amino acids. Germline V gives CDR1 LGHNA, CDR2 YSLEER. The trim removed 1 base at V and 3 bases at J, leaving 8 bases unmatched. The CDR3 DNA follows: TGCGCCAGCAGCCAAGTTATGGGACAGAAGTACACTGAAGCTTTCTTT. Its translation: CASSQVMGQKYTEAFF.

The table lists this clonotype with many counts. The gene calls are TRBV9 and TRBJ2-3, with a possible D match to TRBD2 (5 bases). Germline CDR1 is SGDLS and CDR2 is YYNGEE. This CDR3 is built from 13 residues. Deletions cut 0 bases from V and 5 bases from J, with 7 bases between. This chain's CDR3 is CASSVGGEDTQYF. CDR3 sequence (DNA): TGTGCCAGCAGCGTAGGGGGAGAAGATACGCAGTATTTT.

This clonotype was seen at least ten times. V usage is TRBV7-6 and J usage is TRBJ2-2, with D perhaps matching TRBD1 (5 bases). V lost 2 bases, J lost 1 base, and 17 bases lay in between. The CDR3 runs to 18 residues. Germline lookup yields CDR1 SGHVS and CDR2 FNYEAQ. CDR3 nucleotide sequence: TGTGCCAGCAGCTTAACTCCCATGTGGCAGGGGAACACCGGGGAGCTGTTTTTT. It yields the protein CASSLTPMWQGNTGELFF.

A remark on this clonotype: This may be a read error, as it is one base from a much larger clone. The rearrangement joins TRBV4-3 to TRBJ1-5; no clear D gene. CDR1 is LGHNA, CDR2 YSLEER, per germline. This CDR3 contains 14 residues. CDR3 nucleotide sequence: TGCGCCAACAGCCAAGATTTGGTGAATCAGCCCCAGCATTTT. It specifies CANSQDLVNQPQHF.

With respect to this clonotype: A much larger clone lies a single base off, so this may be a read error. The chain links TRBV2 to TRBJ2-7; tentatively, D is TRBD2 (6 bases). With 11 bases removed from V and 4 bases from J, the gap between germline ends came to 18 bases. CDR3 size: 13 residues. Germline CDR1 is SNHLY and CDR2 is FYNNEI. The CDR3 sequence is CACVRGDGYEQYF. The CDR3, as DNA: TGTGCCTGCGTCCGCGGGGACGGGTACGAGCAGTACTTC. The full variable domain, completed using reference TRBV2 and TRBJ2-7, is EPEVTQTPSHQVTQMGQEVILRCVPISNHLYFYWYRQILGQKVEFLVSFYNNEISEKSEIFDDQFSVERPDGSNFTLKIRSTKLEDSAMYFCACVRGDGYEQYFGPGTRLTVT.

At least ten counts were recorded for this clonotype. This sequence joins TRBV6-2 or TRBV6-3 and TRBJ2-2, with D hard to call. V was shortened by 2 bases and J by 1 base, with 5 bases between the two germline ends. Germline values: CDR1 MNHEY, CDR2 SVGEGT. The CDR3 extends over 14 amino acids. CDR3 sequence: CASSYRENTGELFF. The CDR3 DNA reads as TGTGCCAGCAGTTACCGTGAGAACACCGGGGAGCTGTTTTTT.

Ten or more counts support this clonotype. The chain uses TRBV28 and TRBJ1-5; D not certain. The V end was cut by 3 bases, the J end by 3 bases, with 6 bases between. Germline loops: CDR1 MDHEN, CDR2 SYDVKM. CDR3 size: 13 residues. CDR3 DNA: TGTGCCAGCAGTTTCGCGCTCAATCAGCCCCAGCATTTT. The encoded protein is CASSFALNQPQHF. The variable domain in full, completed from reference TRBV28 and TRBJ1-5, reads DVKVTQSSRYLVKRTGEKVFLECVQDMDHENMFWYRQDPGLGLRLIYFSYDVKMKEKGDIPEGYSVSREKKERFSLILESASTNQTSMYLCASSFALNQPQHFGDGTRLSIL.